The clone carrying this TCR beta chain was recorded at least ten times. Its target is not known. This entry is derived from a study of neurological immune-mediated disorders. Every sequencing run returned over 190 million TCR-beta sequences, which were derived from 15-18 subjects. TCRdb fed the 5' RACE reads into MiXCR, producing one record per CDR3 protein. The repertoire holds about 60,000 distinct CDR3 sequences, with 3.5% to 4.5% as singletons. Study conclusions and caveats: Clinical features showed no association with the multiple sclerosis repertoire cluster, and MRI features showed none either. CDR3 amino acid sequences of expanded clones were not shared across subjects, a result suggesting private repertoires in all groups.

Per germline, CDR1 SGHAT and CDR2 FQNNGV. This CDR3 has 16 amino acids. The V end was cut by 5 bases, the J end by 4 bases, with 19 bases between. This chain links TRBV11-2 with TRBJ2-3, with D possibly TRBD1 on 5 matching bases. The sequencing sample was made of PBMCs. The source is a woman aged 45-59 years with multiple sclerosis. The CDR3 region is CASSPFQGGRADTQYF. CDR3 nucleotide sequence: TGTGCCAGCAGCCCCTTCCAGGGTGGAAGGGCAGATACGCAGTATTTT. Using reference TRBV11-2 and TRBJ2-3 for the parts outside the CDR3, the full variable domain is EAGVAQSPRYKIIEKRQSVAFWCNPISGHATLYWYQQILGQGPKLLIQFQNNGVVDDSQLPKDRFSAERLKGVDSTLKIQPAKLEDSAVYLCASSPFQGGRADTQYFGPGTRLTVL.